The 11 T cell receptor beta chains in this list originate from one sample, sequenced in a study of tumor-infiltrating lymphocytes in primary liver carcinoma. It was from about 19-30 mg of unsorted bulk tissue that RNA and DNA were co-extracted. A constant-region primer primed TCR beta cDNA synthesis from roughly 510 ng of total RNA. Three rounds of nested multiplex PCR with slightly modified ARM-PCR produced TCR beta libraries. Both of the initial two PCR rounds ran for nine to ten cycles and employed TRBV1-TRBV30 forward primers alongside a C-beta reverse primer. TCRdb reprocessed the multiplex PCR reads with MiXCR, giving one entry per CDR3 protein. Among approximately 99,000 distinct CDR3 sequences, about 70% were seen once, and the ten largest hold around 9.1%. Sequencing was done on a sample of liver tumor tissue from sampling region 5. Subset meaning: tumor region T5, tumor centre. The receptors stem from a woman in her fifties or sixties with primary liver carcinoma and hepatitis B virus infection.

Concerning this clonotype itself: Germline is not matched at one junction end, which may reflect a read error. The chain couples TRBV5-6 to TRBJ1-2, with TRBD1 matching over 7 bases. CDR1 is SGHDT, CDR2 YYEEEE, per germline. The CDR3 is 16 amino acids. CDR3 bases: TGTGCCAGCAGCACCTCCGGGACAGTGCTAGACTATGGCTACATCTTC. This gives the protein CASSTSGTVLDYGYIF.

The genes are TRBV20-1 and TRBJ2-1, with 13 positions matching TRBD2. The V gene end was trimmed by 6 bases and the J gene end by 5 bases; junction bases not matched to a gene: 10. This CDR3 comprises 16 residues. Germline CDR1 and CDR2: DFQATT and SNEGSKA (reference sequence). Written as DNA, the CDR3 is TGCAGTGCCAGCACTAGCGGGAGGGGTAACGACAATGAGCAGTTCTTC. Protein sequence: CSASTSGRGNDNEQFF.

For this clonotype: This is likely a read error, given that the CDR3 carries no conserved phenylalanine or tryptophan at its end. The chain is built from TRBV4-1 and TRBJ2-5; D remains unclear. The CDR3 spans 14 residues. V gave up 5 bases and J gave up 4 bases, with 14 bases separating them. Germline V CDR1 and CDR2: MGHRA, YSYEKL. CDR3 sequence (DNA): TGCGCCAGCAGCTACGTCGGAGCAATAGAGACCCAGTACCTC. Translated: CASSYVGAIETQYL.

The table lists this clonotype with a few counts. CDR3 amino acids: CATSVTDTQYF. The DNA for the CDR3 is TGTGCCACCAGTGTTACAGATACGCAGTATTTT. V usage is TRBV24-1 and J usage is TRBJ2-3, with D hard to call. Germline values: CDR1 KGHDR, CDR2 SFDVKD. The V and J ends lost 5 bases and 3 bases respectively, with 2 bases between them. This CDR3 comprises 11 residues.

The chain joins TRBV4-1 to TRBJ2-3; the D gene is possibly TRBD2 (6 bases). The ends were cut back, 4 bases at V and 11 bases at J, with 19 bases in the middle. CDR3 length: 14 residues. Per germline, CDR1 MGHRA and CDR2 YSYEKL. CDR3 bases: TGCGCCAGCAGCCTCGAGGAGGGCAGAAATATGCAGTATTTT. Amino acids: CASSLEEGRNMQYF.

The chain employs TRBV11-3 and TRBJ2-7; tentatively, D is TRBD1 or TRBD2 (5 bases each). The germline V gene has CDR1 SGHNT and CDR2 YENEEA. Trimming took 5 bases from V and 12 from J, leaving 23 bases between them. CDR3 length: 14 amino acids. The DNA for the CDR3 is TGTGCCAGCAGCGGGGGAAGGTCTAGTCGCGAACTGTACTTC. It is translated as CASSGGRSSRELYF.

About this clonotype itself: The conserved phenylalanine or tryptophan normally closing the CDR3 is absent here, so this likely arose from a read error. The CDR3 DNA reads TGCGCCAGCAACGTGGGGAACACTGGGGAGCTGTTTCTT. Translating it yields CASNVGNTGELFL. The chain has TRBV5-1 and TRBJ2-2; D gene unclear. This CDR3 comprises 13 residues. CDR1 is SGHRS, CDR2 YFSETQ, per germline.

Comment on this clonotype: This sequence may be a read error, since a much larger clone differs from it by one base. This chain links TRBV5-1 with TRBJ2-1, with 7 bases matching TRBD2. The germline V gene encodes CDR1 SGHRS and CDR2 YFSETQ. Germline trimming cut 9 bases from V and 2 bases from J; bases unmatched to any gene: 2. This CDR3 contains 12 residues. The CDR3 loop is CANGTTYNEQFF. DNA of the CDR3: TGCGCCAACGGGACTACCTACAATGAGCAGTTCTTC.

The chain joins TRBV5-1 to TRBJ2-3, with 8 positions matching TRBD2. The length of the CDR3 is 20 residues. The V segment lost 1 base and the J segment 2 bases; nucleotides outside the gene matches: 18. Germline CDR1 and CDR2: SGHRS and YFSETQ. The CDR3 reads CASSLSLAEGIRSLTDTQYF. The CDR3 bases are TGCGCCAGCAGCTTGTCACTAGCGGAAGGCATCCGATCCCTCACAGATACGCAGTATTTT.

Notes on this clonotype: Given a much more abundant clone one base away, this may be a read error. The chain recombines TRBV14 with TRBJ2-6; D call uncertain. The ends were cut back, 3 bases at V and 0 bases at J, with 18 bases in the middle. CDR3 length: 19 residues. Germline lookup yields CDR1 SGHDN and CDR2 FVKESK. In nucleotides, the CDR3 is TGTGCCAGCAGCCATTCGGTCTACAAGCCCCTCTCTGGGGCCAACGTCCTGACTTTC. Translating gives CASSHSVYKPLSGANVLTF.

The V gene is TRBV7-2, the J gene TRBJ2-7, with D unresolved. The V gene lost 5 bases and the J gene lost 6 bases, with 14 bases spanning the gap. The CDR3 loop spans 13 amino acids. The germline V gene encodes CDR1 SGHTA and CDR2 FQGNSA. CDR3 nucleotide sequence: TGTGCCAGCAGCCGAGAGACGGAATCCGAGCAGTACTTC. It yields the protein CASSRETESEQYF.